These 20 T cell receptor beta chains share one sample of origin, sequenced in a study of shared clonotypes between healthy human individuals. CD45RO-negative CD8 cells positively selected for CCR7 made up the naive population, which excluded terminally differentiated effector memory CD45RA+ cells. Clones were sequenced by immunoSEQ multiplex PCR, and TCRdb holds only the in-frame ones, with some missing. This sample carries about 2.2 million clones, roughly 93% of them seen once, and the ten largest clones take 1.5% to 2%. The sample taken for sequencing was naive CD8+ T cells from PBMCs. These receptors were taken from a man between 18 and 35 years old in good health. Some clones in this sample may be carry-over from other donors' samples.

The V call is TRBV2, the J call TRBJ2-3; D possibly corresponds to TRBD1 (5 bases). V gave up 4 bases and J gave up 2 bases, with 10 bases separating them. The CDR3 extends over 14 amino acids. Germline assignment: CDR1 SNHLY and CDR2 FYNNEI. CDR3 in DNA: TGTGCCAGCAGTGGACAGCCTCACACAGATACGCAGTATTTT. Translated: CASSGQPHTDTQYF.

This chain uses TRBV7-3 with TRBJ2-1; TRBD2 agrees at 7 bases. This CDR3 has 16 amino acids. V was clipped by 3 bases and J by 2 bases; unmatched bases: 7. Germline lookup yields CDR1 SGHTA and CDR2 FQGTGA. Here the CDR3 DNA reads TGTGCCAGCAGCTTGCGGGGGACTTATACCTACAATGAGCAGTTCTTC. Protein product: CASSLRGTYTYNEQFF.

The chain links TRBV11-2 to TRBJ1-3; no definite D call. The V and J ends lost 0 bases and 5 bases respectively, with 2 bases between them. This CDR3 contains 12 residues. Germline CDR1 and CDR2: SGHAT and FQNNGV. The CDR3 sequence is CASSLDRNTIYF. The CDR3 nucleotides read TGTGCCAGCAGCTTAGACCGAAACACCATATATTTT.

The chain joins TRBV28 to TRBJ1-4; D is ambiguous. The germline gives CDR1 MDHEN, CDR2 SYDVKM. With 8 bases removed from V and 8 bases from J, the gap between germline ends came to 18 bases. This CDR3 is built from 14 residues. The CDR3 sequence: CASGLLVAREKLFF. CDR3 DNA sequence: TGTGCCAGCGGATTACTGGTGGCGCGGGAAAAACTGTTTTTT.

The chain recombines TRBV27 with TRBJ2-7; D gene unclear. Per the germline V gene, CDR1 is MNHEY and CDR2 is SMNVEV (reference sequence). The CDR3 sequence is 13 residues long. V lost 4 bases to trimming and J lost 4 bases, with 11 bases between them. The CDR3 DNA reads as TGTGCCAGCAGTTGGTCAAGTTTGTACGAGCAGTACTTC. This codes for CASSWSSLYEQYF.

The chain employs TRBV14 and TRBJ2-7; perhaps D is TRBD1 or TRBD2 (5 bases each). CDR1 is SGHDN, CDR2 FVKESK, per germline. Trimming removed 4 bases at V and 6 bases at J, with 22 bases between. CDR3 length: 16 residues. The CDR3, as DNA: TGTGCCAGCAGCCGCTTTGGGGAAGCGGCAGGGCGCGAGCAGTACTTC. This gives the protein CASSRFGEAAGREQYF.

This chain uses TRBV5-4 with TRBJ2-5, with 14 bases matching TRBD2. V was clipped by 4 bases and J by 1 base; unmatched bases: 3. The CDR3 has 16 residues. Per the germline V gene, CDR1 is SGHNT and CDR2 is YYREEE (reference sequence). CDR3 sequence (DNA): TGTGCCAGCAGCCGGACTAGCGGGAGGCCCCAAGAGACCCAGTACTTC. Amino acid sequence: CASSRTSGRPQETQYF.

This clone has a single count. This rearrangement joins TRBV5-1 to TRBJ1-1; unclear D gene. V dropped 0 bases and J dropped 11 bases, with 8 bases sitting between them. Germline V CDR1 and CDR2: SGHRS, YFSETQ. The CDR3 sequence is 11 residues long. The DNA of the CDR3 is TGCGCCAGCAGCTTGGAGGGTAAGGCTTTCTTT. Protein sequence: CASSLEGKAFF.

Written as DNA, the CDR3 is TGTGCCAGCAGCTCCTGGCGGGGGAGCACAGATACGCAGTATTTT. It specifies CASSSWRGSTDTQYF. V gene TRBV11-2 combines with J gene TRBJ2-3, with 7 bases matching TRBD2. The J segment lost 0 bases and the V segment lost 4 bases, leaving 4 bases of the junction unmatched. Germline V CDR1 and CDR2: SGHAT, FQNNGV. The CDR3 sequence is 15 residues long. Variable domain in full (rest from reference TRBV11-2 and TRBJ2-3): EAGVAQSPRYKIIEKRQSVAFWCNPISGHATLYWYQQILGQGPKLLIQFQNNGVVDDSQLPKDRFSAERLKGVDSTLKIQPAKLEDSAVYLCASSSWRGSTDTQYFGPGTRLTVL.

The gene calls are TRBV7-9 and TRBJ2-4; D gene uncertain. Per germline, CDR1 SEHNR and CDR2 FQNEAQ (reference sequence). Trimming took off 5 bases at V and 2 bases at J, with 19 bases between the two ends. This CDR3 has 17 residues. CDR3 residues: CASSPRMEYLTKNIQYF. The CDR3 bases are TGTGCCAGCAGCCCTAGGATGGAATATCTGACCAAAAACATTCAGTACTTC.

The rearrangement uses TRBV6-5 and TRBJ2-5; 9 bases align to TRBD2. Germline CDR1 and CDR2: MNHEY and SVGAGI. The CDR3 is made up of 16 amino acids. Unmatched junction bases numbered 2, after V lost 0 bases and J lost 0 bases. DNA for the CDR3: TGTGCCAGCAGTTACTCGCCTAGCGGGGACCAAGAGACCCAGTACTTC. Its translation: CASSYSPSGDQETQYF.

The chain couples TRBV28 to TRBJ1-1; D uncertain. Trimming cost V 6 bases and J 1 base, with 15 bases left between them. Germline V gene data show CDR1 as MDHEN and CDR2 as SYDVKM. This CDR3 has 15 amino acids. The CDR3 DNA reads TGTGCCAGCAGAACCTCGGCGGAGGGGAACACTGAAGCTTTCTTT. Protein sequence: CASRTSAEGNTEAFF.

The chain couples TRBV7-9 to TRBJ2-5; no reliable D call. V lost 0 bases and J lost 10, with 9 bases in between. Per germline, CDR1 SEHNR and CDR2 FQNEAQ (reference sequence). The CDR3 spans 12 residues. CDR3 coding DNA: TGTGCCAGCAGCTTAGCATCCGAGCTCCAGTACTTC. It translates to CASSLASELQYF.

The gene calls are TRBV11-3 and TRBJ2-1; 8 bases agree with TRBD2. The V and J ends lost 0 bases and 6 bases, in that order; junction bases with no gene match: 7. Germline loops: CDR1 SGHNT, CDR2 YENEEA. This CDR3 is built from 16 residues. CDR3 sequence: CASSLDPRLASNEQFF. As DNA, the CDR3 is TGTGCCAGCAGCTTAGATCCGCGACTAGCGTCCAATGAGCAGTTCTTC. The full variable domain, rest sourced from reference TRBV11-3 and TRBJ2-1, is EAGVVQSPRYKIIEKKQPVAFWCNPISGHNTLYWYLQNLGQGPELLIRYENEEAVDDSQLPKDRFSAERLKGVDSTLKIQPAELGDSAVYLCASSLDPRLASNEQFFGPGTRLTVL.

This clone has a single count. This CDR3 is CASSLGYQGGLQETQYF. CDR3 in DNA: TGTGCCAGCAGCTTAGGTTACCAGGGAGGTTTACAAGAGACCCAGTACTTC. The chain carries TRBV11-3 and TRBJ2-5; maybe TRBD2 (6 bases). Germline values: CDR1 SGHNT, CDR2 YENEEA. V was cut by 1 base and J by 2 bases, with 17 bases left in between. The CDR3 loop spans 17 amino acids. The full variable domain, in which reference TRBV11-3 and TRBJ2-5 provide the parts outside the CDR3, is EAGVVQSPRYKIIEKKQPVAFWCNPISGHNTLYWYLQNLGQGPELLIRYENEEAVDDSQLPKDRFSAERLKGVDSTLKIQPAELGDSAVYLCASSLGYQGGLQETQYFGPGTRLLVL.

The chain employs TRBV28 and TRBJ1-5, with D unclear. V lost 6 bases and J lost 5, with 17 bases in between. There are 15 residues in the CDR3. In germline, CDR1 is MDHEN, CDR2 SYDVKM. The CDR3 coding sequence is TGTGCCAGCAGGGAAGTCAGGCAGATCGATCAGCCCCAGCATTTT. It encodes CASREVRQIDQPQHF.

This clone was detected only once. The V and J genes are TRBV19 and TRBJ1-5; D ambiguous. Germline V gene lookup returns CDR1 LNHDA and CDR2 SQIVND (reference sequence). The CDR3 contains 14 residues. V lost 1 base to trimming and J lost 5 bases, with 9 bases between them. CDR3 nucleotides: TGTGCCAGTAGTATAGGTTCCTTCGATCAGCCCCAGCATTTT. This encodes CASSIGSFDQPQHF.

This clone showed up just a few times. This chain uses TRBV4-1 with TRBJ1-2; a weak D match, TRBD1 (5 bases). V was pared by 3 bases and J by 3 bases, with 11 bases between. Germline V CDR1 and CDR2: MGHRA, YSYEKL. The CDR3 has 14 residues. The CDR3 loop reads CASSQSLGDYGYTF. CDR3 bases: TGCGCCAGCAGCCAGTCGTTGGGGGACTATGGCTACACCTTC.

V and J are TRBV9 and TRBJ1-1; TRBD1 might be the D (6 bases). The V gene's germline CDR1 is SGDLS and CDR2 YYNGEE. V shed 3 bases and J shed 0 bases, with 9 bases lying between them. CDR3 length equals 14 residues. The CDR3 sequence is CASSGGDMNTEAFF. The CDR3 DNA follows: TGTGCCAGCAGCGGGGGGGACATGAACACTGAAGCTTTCTTT.

CDR3: CASSLGGRGRYEQYF. The CDR3 region has the DNA TGTGCCAGCAGCTTGGGGGGCAGGGGACGCTACGAGCAGTACTTC. The chain has TRBV5-8 and TRBJ2-7, with D maybe TRBD1 (6 bases). Germline V gene sequence: CDR1 SGHTS, CDR2 YDEGEE. Deletions cut 0 bases from V and 3 bases from J, with 13 bases between. CDR3 length: 15 residues.